The 18 T cell receptor beta chains listed next were all sequenced from one sample in a study of vaccination and CD4 T cells after COVID-19. Scientists ran DNA taken from cultured CD4+ T cells through the Oncomine TCR Beta short-read assay for sequencing. MiXCR, run by TCRdb on the PCR reads, gives a single entry per CDR3 protein. The sample lists about 18,000 distinct CDR3 sequences; about three fifths were seen once. Noted treatment: approximately nine-day PBMC culture with coronavirus spike peptide pools or control peptides (ViraFEST assay). These TCRs' antigens remain unknown. The specimen comprised CD4+ T cells from blood, cultured in vitro, sampled before SARS-CoV-2 vaccination. The source of these receptors is a human donor who had recovered from COVID-19.

A few counts support this clonotype. The chain carries TRBV20-1 and TRBJ1-1; D is undetermined. Trimming removed 4 bases at V and 2 bases at J, with 11 bases between. Germline V gives CDR1 DFQATT, CDR2 SNEGSKA (reference sequence). There are 13 residues in the CDR3. Here the CDR3 reads CSAKKGLNTEAFF. As DNA, the CDR3 is TGCAGTGCTAAAAAAGGACTTAACACTGAAGCTTTCTTT.

This clonotype was seen a few times. This sequence joins TRBV29-1 and TRBJ2-7; a possible D gene is TRBD2 (6 bases). V was shortened by 5 bases and J by 3 bases, with 17 bases between the two germline ends. The germline CDR1 and CDR2 sequences are SQVTM and ANQGSEA. The CDR3 is 14 amino acids. The CDR3 DNA is TGCAGCGTTAACCATAGCGGACCTAACTACGAGCAGTACTTC. Its protein is CSVNHSGPNYEQYF.

The chain employs TRBV10-3 and TRBJ1-2; no definite D call. Trimming cost V 0 bases and J 5 bases, with 10 bases left between them. Germline V lookup: CDR1 ENHRY, CDR2 SYGVKD. This CDR3 has 14 amino acids. This CDR3 reads CAISESSVKYGYTF. The CDR3 nucleotides are TGTGCCATCAGTGAGTCGTCAGTAAAATATGGCTACACCTTC.

In the case of this clonotype: One junction end does not reproduce the germline sequence, and a read error may be involved. The chain carries TRBV6-1 and TRBJ1-6, with D hard to call. CDR3 length: 15 residues. In germline, CDR1 is MNHNS, CDR2 SASEGT. CDR3 region: CASTISLGNNSPLHF. In nucleotides, the CDR3 is TGTGCCAGCACCATAAGTCTGGGGAATAACTCACCCCTCCACTTT.

A few counts support this clonotype. The DNA for the CDR3 is TGTGCCAGCAGCAAGACAGGAAACACTGAAGCTTTCTTT. The encoded protein is CASSKTGNTEAFF. V is TRBV7-8 and J is TRBJ1-1; D may be TRBD1 (6 bases). The CDR3 is 13 amino acids. Trimming cost V 5 bases and J 2 bases, with 9 bases left between them. CDR1 SGHVS and CDR2 FQNEAQ come from the germline V gene.

V is TRBV12-3 or TRBV12-4 and J is TRBJ1-6, with TRBD1 identical over 7 bases. The trim removed 8 bases at V and 7 bases at J, leaving 5 bases unmatched. This CDR3 is built from 13 residues. The CDR3 loop reads CASGQDGNSPLHF. The CDR3 DNA sequence: TGTGCCAGCGGACAGGATGGGAATTCACCCCTCCACTTT.

The chain recombines TRBV5-4 with TRBJ2-4; perhaps TRBD2 as D (6 bases). Trimming removed 0 bases from V and 1 base from J, with 11 bases in between. This CDR3 contains 16 residues. Germline-derived CDR1 and CDR2 are SGHNT and YYREEE (reference sequence). This CDR3 is CASSLVGGNAKNIQYF. Written as DNA, the CDR3 is TGTGCCAGCAGCTTGGTTGGGGGGAATGCCAAAAACATTCAGTACTTC.

Comment on this clonotype: Germline is not matched at one junction end, which may reflect a read error. The genes are TRBV19 and TRBJ2-7; 8 bases align to TRBD2. Looked up from germline, CDR1 is LNHDA and CDR2 is SQIVND (reference sequence). This CDR3 is 17 amino acids long. The CDR3 bases are TGTGCCAGTAGCATCTCACGGGAGGGCCGGAGCTCCTACGGGCAGTACTTC. It translates to CASSISREGRSSYGQYF.

The rearrangement links TRBV28 to TRBJ1-1, with D possibly matching TRBD1 (6 bases). Germline V gene data show CDR1 as MDHEN and CDR2 as SYDVKM. The CDR3 loop spans 15 amino acids. V was cut by 5 bases and J by 0 bases, with 13 bases left in between. The CDR3 loop is CASSDGQLMNTEAFF. The CDR3 DNA reads TGTGCCAGCAGTGATGGACAGCTCATGAACACTGAAGCTTTCTTT.

The V and J genes are TRBV7-8 and TRBJ2-1, with 11 bases fitting TRBD2. Germline trimming cut 0 bases from V and 15 bases from J; bases unmatched to any gene: 10. This CDR3 is built from 15 residues. Germline loops: CDR1 SGHVS, CDR2 FQNEAQ. CDR3 in amino acids: CASSLAQLAGDGGFF. In DNA, the CDR3 is TGTGCCAGCAGCTTAGCCCAACTAGCGGGAGACGGGGGGTTCTTC.

This clonotype has more than one count but fewer than ten. V is TRBV15 and J is TRBJ1-4, with D unresolved. The CDR3 spans 13 residues. Trimming cost V 4 bases and J 1 base, with 4 bases left between them. Germline-derived CDR1 and CDR2 are LNHNV and YYDKDF (reference sequence). CDR3 in DNA: TGTGCCACCAGCACCCGAACTAATGAAAAACTGTTTTTT. Translated: CATSTRTNEKLFF.

The sample holds a few counts of this clonotype. The J gene is TRBJ1-1, the V gene TRBV7-9; no firm D call. V dropped 0 bases and J dropped 1 base, with 6 bases sitting between them. Germline V gene lookup returns CDR1 SEHNR and CDR2 FQNEAQ (reference sequence). The CDR3 totals 14 residues. The DNA for the CDR3 is TGTGCCAGCAGCTTAGCCCTCGGGAACACTGAAGCTTTCTTT. It codes for CASSLALGNTEAFF.

The chain is built from TRBV6-1 and TRBJ2-7, with D perhaps TRBD1 or TRBD2 (6 bases each). The CDR3 is 15 amino acids. Between the trimmed V and J ends, which lost 3 bases and 6 bases, there was a span of 18 bases. CDR1 and CDR2 from the germline V gene are MNHNS and SASEGT. CDR3 amino acids: CASSDRVEGGSEQYF. The CDR3 nucleotides are TGTGCCAGCAGTGATAGGGTCGAGGGGGGCTCCGAGCAGTACTTC.

In DNA, the CDR3 is TGTGCCAGCAGTTACGGGGTGGGAGAGACCCAGTACTTC. Its protein is CASSYGVGETQYF. The chain has TRBV6-2 or TRBV6-3 and TRBJ2-5; D uncertain. The CDR3 loop spans 13 amino acids. V was pared by 2 bases and J by 4 bases, with 8 bases between. Germline CDR1 reads MNHEY; CDR2 reads SVGEGT.

This clonotype was counted a few times. This sequence joins TRBV20-1 and TRBJ2-7, with a tentative D call TRBD1 (6 bases). The CDR3 has 16 amino acids. The germline V and J ends were trimmed by 0 bases and 0 bases, with 15 bases remaining between them. The germline gives CDR1 DFQATT, CDR2 SNEGSKA (reference sequence). The CDR3 DNA is TGCAGTGCTAGAGATATGGACAGCTGGGCCTCCTACGAGCAGTACTTC. Translating gives CSARDMDSWASYEQYF.

CDR3 protein: CASSFGEKLFF. Written as DNA, the CDR3 is TGTGCCAGCAGTTTCGGTGAAAAACTGTTTTTT. The V gene is TRBV27, the J gene TRBJ1-4; D ambiguous. Germline values: CDR1 MNHEY, CDR2 SMNVEV (reference sequence). V gave up 3 bases and J gave up 7 bases, with 3 bases separating them. The CDR3 consists of 11 residues. The full variable domain, its missing parts supplied by reference TRBV27 and TRBJ1-4, is EAQVTQNPRYLITVTGKKLTVTCSQNMNHEYMSWYRQDPGLGLRQIYYSMNVEVTDKGDVPEGYKVSRKEKRNFPLILESPSPNQTSLYFCASSFGEKLFFGSGTQLSVL.

The CDR3 region has the DNA TGTGCCAGCAGCCGAACTAGCGGGACTCAAGAGACCCAGTACTTC. It is translated as CASSRTSGTQETQYF. The chain is built from TRBV28 and TRBJ2-5, with 10 positions matching TRBD2. From germline, CDR1 is MDHEN and CDR2 SYDVKM. This CDR3 is built from 15 residues. The J segment lost 2 bases and the V segment lost 6 bases, leaving 6 bases of the junction unmatched. The full variable domain, completed using reference TRBV28 and TRBJ2-5, is DVKVTQSSRYLVKRTGEKVFLECVQDMDHENMFWYRQDPGLGLRLIYFSYDVKMKEKGDIPEGYSVSREKKERFSLILESASTNQTSMYLCASSRTSGTQETQYFGPGTRLLVL.

The chain carries TRBV20-1 and TRBJ2-7; TRBD1 agrees at 7 bases. CDR3 length: 14 residues. CDR1 DFQATT and CDR2 SNEGSKA come from the germline V gene (reference sequence). V shed 3 bases and J 3 bases; nucleotides not matched to a gene: 8. Here the CDR3 DNA reads TGCAGTGCTAGGCCGGACAGGAGTGACTACGAGCAGTACTTC. Encoded protein: CSARPDRSDYEQYF.